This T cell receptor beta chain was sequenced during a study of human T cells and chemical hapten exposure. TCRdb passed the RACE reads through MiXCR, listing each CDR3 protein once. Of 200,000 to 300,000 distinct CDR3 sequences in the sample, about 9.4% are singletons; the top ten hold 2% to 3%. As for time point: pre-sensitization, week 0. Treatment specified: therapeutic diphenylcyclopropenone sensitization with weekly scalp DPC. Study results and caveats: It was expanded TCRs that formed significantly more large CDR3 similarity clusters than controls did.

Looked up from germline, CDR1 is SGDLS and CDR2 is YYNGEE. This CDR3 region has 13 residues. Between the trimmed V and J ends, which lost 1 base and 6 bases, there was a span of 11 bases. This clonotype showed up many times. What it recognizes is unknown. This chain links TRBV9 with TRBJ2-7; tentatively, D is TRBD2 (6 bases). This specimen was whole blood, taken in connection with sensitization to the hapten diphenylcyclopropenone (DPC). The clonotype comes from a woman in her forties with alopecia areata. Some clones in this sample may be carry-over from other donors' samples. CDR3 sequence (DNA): TGTGCCAGCAGCGTATCCGGAGGGAGCGAGCAGTACTTC. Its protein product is CASSVSGGSEQYF.